These 18 T cell receptor beta chains were all obtained from the same sample, sequenced in a study of blood T cell repertoires in COVID-19 (dated by TCRdb to between 2020 and 2021). Preparation of the library involved the immunoSEQ multiplex PCR assay. TCRdb obtained this table from immuneACCESS and retained in-frame rearrangements with V and J assigned. These tables miss some clones; where compared with another copy, unresolved V genes account for less than half of the shortfall, and the remainder is unexplained. The sample has over 400,000 clones on record, roughly 85% of them singletons. 3% to 4% of the sample comes from the top ten. Source material: peripheral blood. These receptors originate from a human donor in a cohort sampled during active COVID-19.

This chain uses TRBV5-1 with TRBJ2-3, with D perhaps matching TRBD2 (6 bases). The CDR3 runs 14 residues. V was pared by 5 bases and J by 1 base, with 11 bases between. Germline V gene lookup returns CDR1 SGHRS and CDR2 YFSETQ. The CDR3 spells CASSWDSGTDTQYF. CDR3 DNA sequence: TGCGCCAGCAGTTGGGACTCGGGCACAGATACGCAGTATTTT.

The chain links TRBV6-5 to TRBJ1-1; possible D gene TRBD1, 5 bases. The CDR3 has 14 amino acids. Germline lookup yields CDR1 MNHEY and CDR2 SVGAGI. Trimming shortened V by 8 bases and J by 0 bases, and 13 bases separated the two germline ends. CDR3 sequence reads: CASHNRMMNTEAFF. In DNA form, the CDR3 reads TGTGCCAGCCATAACAGGATGATGAACACTGAAGCTTTCTTT.

This sequence joins TRBV19 and TRBJ1-1; 10 bases are a match to TRBD1. With V trimmed by 9 bases and J by 0 bases, 4 bases remained unmatched. CDR1 and CDR2 from the germline V gene are LNHDA and SQIVND (reference sequence). There are 14 residues in the CDR3. Written as DNA, the CDR3 is TGTGCCAGCTGGGACAGGGGTTTGAACACTGAAGCTTTCTTT. This encodes CASWDRGLNTEAFF.

The genes are TRBV12-3 or TRBV12-4 and TRBJ1-2; D call uncertain. The CDR3 runs 12 residues. V was trimmed by 5 bases and J by 12 bases, leaving 16 bases between them. CDR3 sequence: CASSQSRFSNTF. The DNA of the CDR3 is TGTGCCAGCAGTCAGTCGAGGTTTAGCAACACCTTC.

Turning to this clone: This CDR3 is also generated by other DNA sequences in the sample. This rearrangement joins TRBV6-6 to TRBJ2-7, with D maybe TRBD2 (7 bases). V shed 6 bases and J shed 6 bases, with 9 bases lying between them. This CDR3 spans 11 amino acids. Germline CDR1 reads MNHNY; CDR2 reads SVGAGI (reference sequence). This chain's CDR3 is CASRGGLEQYF. DNA of the CDR3: TGTGCCAGCAGGGGGGGGCTCGAGCAGTACTTC.

The chain uses TRBV7-8 and TRBJ2-7; D is possibly TRBD2 (5 bases). CDR1 is SGHVS, CDR2 FQNEAQ, per germline. With 1 base removed from V and 4 bases from J, the gap between germline ends came to 11 bases. The CDR3 is made up of 14 amino acids. CDR3 coding DNA: TGTGCCAGCAGCTTAGAACCGGGGTTGTACGAGCAGTACTTC. Translated, it gives CASSLEPGLYEQYF.

The gene calls are TRBV19 and TRBJ2-3, with a weak D call TRBD1 (6 bases). Trimming removed 2 bases from V and 4 bases from J, with 13 bases in between. Germline assignment: CDR1 LNHDA and CDR2 SQIVND (reference sequence). The CDR3 spans 15 residues. CDR3 bases: TGTGCCAGTAGTATAAGGGGGAGAGGGGCAGATACGCAGTATTTT. This encodes CASSIRGRGADTQYF.

The genes are TRBV11-2 and TRBJ2-7, with a tentative D call TRBD2 (6 bases). The CDR3 extends over 14 amino acids. From germline, CDR1 is SGHAT and CDR2 FQNNGV. With 2 bases removed from V and 3 bases from J, the gap between germline ends came to 11 bases. The CDR3 DNA is TGTGCCAGCAGCTTAAGGGACTCCCACTACGAGCAGTACTTC. Its protein product is CASSLRDSHYEQYF. Using reference TRBV11-2 and TRBJ2-7 for the parts outside the CDR3, the full variable domain is EAGVAQSPRYKIIEKRQSVAFWCNPISGHATLYWYQQILGQGPKLLIQFQNNGVVDDSQLPKDRFSAERLKGVDSTLKIQPAKLEDSAVYLCASSLRDSHYEQYFGPGTRLTVT.

This chain uses TRBV7-3 with TRBJ2-1; D is unresolved. V was cut by 7 bases and J by 4 bases, with 14 bases left in between. The CDR3 is 14 residues long. The germline V gene has CDR1 SGHTA and CDR2 FQGTGA. CDR3: CASTTEHGYNEQFF. The CDR3 DNA sequence: TGTGCCAGCACTACGGAGCACGGGTACAATGAGCAGTTCTTC. Variable domain in full (rest from reference TRBV7-3 and TRBJ2-1): GAGVSQTPSNKVTEKGKYVELRCDPISGHTALYWYRQSLGQGPEFLIYFQGTGAADDSGLPNDRFFAVRPEGSVSTLKIQRTERGDSAVYLCASTTEHGYNEQFFGPGTRLTVL.

The chain is built from TRBV6-5 and TRBJ1-5; D might be TRBD1 (6 bases). V was pared by 7 bases and J by 3 bases, with 13 bases between. The germline CDR1 and CDR2 sequences are MNHEY and SVGAGI. This CDR3 is 14 amino acids long. The CDR3 loop is CASTPDSSNQPQHF. CDR3 DNA sequence: TGTGCCAGCACCCCGGACAGTTCCAATCAGCCCCAGCATTTT.

The chain recombines TRBV25-1 with TRBJ2-1, with D possibly being TRBD2 (5 bases). This CDR3 region has 12 residues. Germline V gene sequence: CDR1 MGHDK, CDR2 SYGVNS. Trimming pared 4 bases from V and 7 bases from J, leaving 8 bases between. The CDR3 loop reads CASSGEGNEQFF. In DNA form, the CDR3 reads TGTGCCAGCAGTGGAGAGGGAAATGAGCAGTTCTTC.

The chain joins TRBV28 to TRBJ1-4; TRBD1 might be the D (5 bases). There are 17 residues in the CDR3. Trimming cost V 5 bases and J 1 base, with 17 bases left between them. CDR1 is MDHEN, CDR2 SYDVKM, per germline. The CDR3 protein is CASSVLGGGGTNEKLFF. The CDR3, as DNA: TGTGCCAGCAGTGTCTTGGGGGGTGGGGGAACTAATGAAAAACTGTTTTTT.

The J gene is TRBJ1-1, the V gene TRBV2; 11 bases line up with TRBD1. With V trimmed by 2 bases and J by 1 base, 6 bases remained unmatched. Germline V gene data show CDR1 as SNHLY and CDR2 as FYNNEI. The CDR3 has 17 residues. The chain's CDR3 is CASSELGTGGWNTEAFF. In DNA form, the CDR3 reads TGTGCCAGCAGTGAACTCGGGACAGGGGGTTGGAACACTGAAGCTTTCTTT. Looking up the rest from reference TRBV2 and TRBJ1-1 gives the full variable domain: EPEVTQTPSHQVTQMGQEVILRCVPISNHLYFYWYRQILGQKVEFLVSFYNNEISEKSEIFDDQFSVERPDGSNFTLKIRSTKLEDSAMYFCASSELGTGGWNTEAFFGQGTRLTVV.

J is TRBJ1-1 and V is TRBV29-1, with TRBD1 identical over 7 bases. The germline V gene encodes CDR1 SQVTM and CDR2 ANQGSEA. This CDR3 has 13 amino acids. The ends lost 6 bases at V and 1 base at J; junction bases unmatched: 5. DNA of the CDR3: TGCAGCGTGCACAGGGGTACGAACACTGAAGCTTTCTTT. This encodes CSVHRGTNTEAFF.

The V and J genes are TRBV21-1 and TRBJ1-6; the D call in the table, TRBD1, was not verified against the DNA. TRBV21-1 is a listed pseudogene. The CDR3 contains 16 residues. CDR3 coding DNA: TGTGCCAGCAGACCAAGGGGCCCAGGGGCGATGGCACCCCTCCACTTT. This translates into CASRPRGPGAMAPLHF.

The chain recombines TRBV7-2 with TRBJ1-1; D remains ambiguous. Germline lookup yields CDR1 SGHTA and CDR2 FQGNSA. The CDR3 contains 15 residues. With 5 bases removed from V and 4 bases from J, the gap between germline ends came to 17 bases. The CDR3 region has the DNA TGTGCCAGCAGCGCTCCCGAAACTGCCGGCACTGAAGCTTTCTTT. It yields the protein CASSAPETAGTEAFF. Combining the CDR3 with reference TRBV7-2 and TRBJ1-1 gives the whole variable domain GAGVSQSPSNKVTEKGKDVELRCDPISGHTALYWYRQSLGQGLEFLIYFQGNSAPDKSGLPSDRFSAERTGGSVSTLTIQRTQQEDSAVYLCASSAPETAGTEAFFGQGTRLTVV.

This chain connects TRBV6-4 to TRBJ2-1, with TRBD1 matching over 8 bases. V was clipped by 6 bases and J by 5 bases; unmatched bases: 9. The CDR3 has 15 amino acids. The germline gives CDR1 MRHNA, CDR2 SNTAGT. The CDR3 DNA reads as TGTGCCAGCAGCCGTGACAGGGGTACTAACAATGAGCAGTTCTTC. Translated: CASSRDRGTNNEQFF.

The CDR3 DNA follows: TGTGCCAGCAGTTACGAAGGGGGTAGCTCCTACGAGCAGTACTTC. Amino acids: CASSYEGGSSYEQYF. V and J are TRBV6-6 and TRBJ2-7; perhaps TRBD1 as D (6 bases). CDR1 and CDR2 from the germline V gene are MNHNY and SVGAGI (reference sequence). V lost 2 bases and J 0 bases, leaving 11 bases between the germline ends. The CDR3 spans 15 residues.